The T cell receptor (beta chain) described here comes from a study of blood T cell repertoires in COVID-19. Study-wide context: Both acute and convalescent COVID-19 samples were obtained from the United States, Italy and Spain. In each case, the material was cDNA or gDNA derived from T cells, B-cell-depleted T cells, or PBMCs.

As originally analysed: Estimation of nucleated cell counts relied on the amplification of reference gene primers. TCRdb's table, derived via immunoSEQ multiplex PCR, lists solely in-frame clones and lacks some. V and J calls and clone size are those listed in that table; D and trimming were worked out from the DNA. The sample carries around 190,000 clones, 65% to 90% recorded once. The CDR3 has 13 amino acids. Germline V gene lookup returns CDR1 LNHDA and CDR2 SQIVND (reference sequence). Trimming took off 0 bases at V and 4 bases at J, with 7 bases between the two ends. The chain employs TRBV19 and TRBJ2-7; no reliable D call. The sequenced material came from peripheral blood. This clonotype was obtained from a human donor in a cohort sampled during active COVID-19. As DNA, the CDR3 is TGTGCCAGTAGTATAGATCTGACATACGAGCAGTACTTC. Encoded protein: CASSIDLTYEQYF.